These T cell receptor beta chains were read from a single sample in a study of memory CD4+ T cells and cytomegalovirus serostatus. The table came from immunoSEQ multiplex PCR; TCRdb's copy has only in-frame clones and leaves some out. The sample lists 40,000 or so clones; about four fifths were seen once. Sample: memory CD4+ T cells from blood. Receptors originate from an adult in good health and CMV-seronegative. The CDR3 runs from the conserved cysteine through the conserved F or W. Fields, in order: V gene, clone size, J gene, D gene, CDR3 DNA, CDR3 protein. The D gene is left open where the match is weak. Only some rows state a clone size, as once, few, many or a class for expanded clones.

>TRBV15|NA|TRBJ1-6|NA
TGTGCCACCAGCAGAGATGTACAGAATAATTCACCCCTCCACTTT
CATSRDVQNNSPLHF
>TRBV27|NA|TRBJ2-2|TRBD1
TGTGCCAGCAGGGGACAGGGGATCGGGGAGCTGTTTTTT
CASRGQGIGELFF
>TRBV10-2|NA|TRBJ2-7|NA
TGCGCCAGCAGTGCTTTGGAGACTCGATACGAGCAGTACTTC
CASSALETRYEQYF
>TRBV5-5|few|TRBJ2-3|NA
TGTGCCAGCAGCTTCCTAGTGGGATTCCCAGATACGCAGTATTTT
CASSFLVGFPDTQYF
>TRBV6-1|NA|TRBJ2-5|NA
TGTGCCAGCAGCCTTGTCACCGAGGGGACCCAGTACTTC
CASSLVTEGTQYF
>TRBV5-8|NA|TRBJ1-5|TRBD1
TGTGCCAGCAGCTTGCTTGTCGGGACAGAAAGGTTTAGCAATCAGCCCCAGCATTTT
CASSLLVGTERFSNQPQHF
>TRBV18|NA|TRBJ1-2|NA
TGTGCCAGCTCCCGGGACGAGAACTATGGCTACACCTTC
CASSRDENYGYTF
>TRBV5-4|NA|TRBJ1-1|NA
TGTGCCAGCAGCTTCGGACGGGGCACTGAAGCTTTCTTT
CASSFGRGTEAFF
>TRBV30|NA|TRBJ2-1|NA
TGTGCCTGGATGGCTGCAGGTGCCCTTAATGAGCAGTTCTTC
CAWMAAGALNEQFF
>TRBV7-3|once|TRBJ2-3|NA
TGTGCCAGCAGCCCACGAGATACGCAGTATTTT
CASSPRDTQYF
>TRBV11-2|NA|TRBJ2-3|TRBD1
TGTGCCAGCAGCCCTGGACAGGGGAGGGATACGCAGTATTTT
CASSPGQGRDTQYF
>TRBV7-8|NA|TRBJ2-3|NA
TGTGCCAGCAGCTTAAGGTGGGCAGGTACGCAGTATTTT
CASSLRWAGTQYF
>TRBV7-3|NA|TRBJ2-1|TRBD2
TGTGCCAGCAGCTTAAGTGCACTAGCGGGAGGGATGGGGAATGAGCAGTTCTTC
CASSLSALAGGMGNEQFF
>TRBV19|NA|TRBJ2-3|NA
TGTGCCAGTAGTATACAGTTCAGGGGACGCCGGTTAAGAAGCACAGATACGCAGTATTTT
CASSIQFRGRRLRSTDTQYF
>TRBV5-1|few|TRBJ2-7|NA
TGCGCCAGCAGCTTGGTGTCTACCTACTACGAGCAGTACTTC
CASSLVSTYYEQYF
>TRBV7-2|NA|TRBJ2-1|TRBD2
TGTGCCAGCAGCGTACGACTAGCGGGATACAATGAGCAGTTCTTC
CASSVRLAGYNEQFF
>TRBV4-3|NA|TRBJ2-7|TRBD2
TGCGCCAGCAGCCAAGCGTCTAGCGGGAGGTACGAGCAGTACTTC
CASSQASSGRYEQYF
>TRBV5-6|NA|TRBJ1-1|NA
TGTGCCAGCAGTCGAGGGAGTGGCACTGAAGCTTTCTTT
CASSRGSGTEAFF
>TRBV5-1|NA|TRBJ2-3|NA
TGCGCCAGCAGCGAAGTAGGGTACACAGATACGCAGTATTTT
CASSEVGYTDTQYF
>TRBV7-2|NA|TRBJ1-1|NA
TGTGCCAGCAGCCTAGACGGGCCTAGTACTGAAGCTTTCTTT
CASSLDGPSTEAFF
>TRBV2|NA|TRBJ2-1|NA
TGTGCCAGCACAGGGGGTAGCGGGGTAAGCTCCTACAATGAGCAGTTCTTC
CASTGGSGVSSYNEQFF
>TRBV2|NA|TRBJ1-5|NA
TGTGCCAGCAGCGAAACAGGGTCGGGCAATCAGCCCCAGCATTTT
CASSETGSGNQPQHF
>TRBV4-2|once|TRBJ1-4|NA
TGTGCCAGCAGCCAAGGTACGGGGGAAGCTAATGAAAAACTGTTTTTT
CASSQGTGEANEKLFF
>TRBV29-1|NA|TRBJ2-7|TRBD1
TGCAGCGTAGCCGACAGGGGCGAGCAGTACTTC
CSVADRGEQYF
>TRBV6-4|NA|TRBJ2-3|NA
TGTGCCAGCAGGGCCCTAGCGAGCACAGATACGCAGTATTTT
CASRALASTDTQYF
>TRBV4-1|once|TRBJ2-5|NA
TGCGCCAGCAGCCAGAGAAGGGGTAGCGGAGAGACCCAGTACTTC
CASSQRRGSGETQYF
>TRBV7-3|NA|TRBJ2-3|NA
TGTGCCAGCAGCTTACGGGCGGCGGGCCTATGGAGCTACGGCACAGATACGCAGTATTTT
CASSLRAAGLWSYGTDTQYF
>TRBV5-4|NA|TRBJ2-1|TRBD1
TGTGCCAGCAGCCCGACAGGGCAGAGCTCCTACAATGAGCAGTTCTTC
CASSPTGQSSYNEQFF
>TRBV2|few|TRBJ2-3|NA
TGTGCCAGCGGTAGGGACCGAAACACAGATACGCAGTATTTT
CASGRDRNTDTQYF